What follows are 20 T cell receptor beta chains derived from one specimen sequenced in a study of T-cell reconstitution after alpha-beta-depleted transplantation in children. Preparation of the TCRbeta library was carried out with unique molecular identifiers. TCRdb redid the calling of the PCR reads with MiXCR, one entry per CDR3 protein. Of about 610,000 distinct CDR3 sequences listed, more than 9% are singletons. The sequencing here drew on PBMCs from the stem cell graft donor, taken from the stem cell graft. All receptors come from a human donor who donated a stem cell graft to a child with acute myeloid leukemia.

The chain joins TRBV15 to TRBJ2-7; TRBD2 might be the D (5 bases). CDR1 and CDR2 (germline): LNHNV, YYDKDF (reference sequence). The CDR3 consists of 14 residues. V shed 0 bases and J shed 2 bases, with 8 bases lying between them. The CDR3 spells CATSRDRRTYEQYF. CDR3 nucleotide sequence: TGTGCCACCAGCAGAGATCGGAGGACCTACGAGCAGTACTTC.

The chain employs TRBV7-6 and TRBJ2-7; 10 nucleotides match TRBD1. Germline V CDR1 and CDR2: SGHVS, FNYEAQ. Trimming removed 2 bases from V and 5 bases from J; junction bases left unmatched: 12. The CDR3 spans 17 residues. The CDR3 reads CASSLSLGGTGVNEQYF. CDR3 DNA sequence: TGTGCCAGCAGCTTATCCCTGGGGGGGACAGGGGTGAACGAGCAGTACTTC.

The CDR3 here is CASSVGVEGNYGYTF. The CDR3 nucleotides read TGTGCCAGCAGCGTAGGTGTGGAGGGCAACTATGGCTACACCTTC. The chain recombines TRBV9 with TRBJ1-2; D unresolved. CDR1 is SGDLS and CDR2 is YYNGEE in the germline V gene. The CDR3 contains 15 residues. The V gene lost 0 bases and the J gene lost 2 bases, with 11 bases spanning the gap.

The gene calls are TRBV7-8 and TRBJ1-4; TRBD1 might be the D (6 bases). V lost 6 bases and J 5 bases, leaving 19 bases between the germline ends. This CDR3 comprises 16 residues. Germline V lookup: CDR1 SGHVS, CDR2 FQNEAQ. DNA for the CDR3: TGTGCCAGCAGATCACTTTCTAGGGGGTCCAATGAAAAACTGTTTTTT. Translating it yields CASRSLSRGSNEKLFF.

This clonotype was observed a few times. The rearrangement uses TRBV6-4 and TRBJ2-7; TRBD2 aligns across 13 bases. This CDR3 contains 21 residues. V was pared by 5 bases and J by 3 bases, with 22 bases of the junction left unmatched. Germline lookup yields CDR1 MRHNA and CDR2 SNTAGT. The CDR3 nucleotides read TGTGCCAGCAGTCCTAATCAGGGGACTAGCGGGAAGGTGTTGGGGCGCTACGAGCAGTACTTC. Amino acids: CASSPNQGTSGKVLGRYEQYF.

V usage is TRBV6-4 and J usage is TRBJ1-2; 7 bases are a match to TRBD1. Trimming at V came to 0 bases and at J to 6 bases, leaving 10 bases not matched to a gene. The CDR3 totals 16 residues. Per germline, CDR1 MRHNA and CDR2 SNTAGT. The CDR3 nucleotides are TGTGCCAGCAGTGACTCGGGGGAGCTGGGACAGAATGGCTACACCTTC. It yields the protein CASSDSGELGQNGYTF.

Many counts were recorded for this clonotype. The CDR3 here is CASSYRASSYEQYF. CDR3 DNA: TGTGCCAGCAGTTACCGAGCGAGCTCCTACGAGCAGTACTTC. The chain combines TRBV6-5 with TRBJ2-7; D unclear. The V end was cut by 2 bases, the J end by 0 bases, with 8 bases between. CDR1 and CDR2 (germline): MNHEY, SVGAGI. The CDR3 sequence is 14 residues long.

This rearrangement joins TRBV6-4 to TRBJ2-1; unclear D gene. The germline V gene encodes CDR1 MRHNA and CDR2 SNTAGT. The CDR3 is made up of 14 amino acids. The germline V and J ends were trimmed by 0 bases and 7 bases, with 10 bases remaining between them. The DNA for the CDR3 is TGTGCCAGCAGTGACTCGATTGGTTTTAATGAGCAGTTCTTC. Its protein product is CASSDSIGFNEQFF.

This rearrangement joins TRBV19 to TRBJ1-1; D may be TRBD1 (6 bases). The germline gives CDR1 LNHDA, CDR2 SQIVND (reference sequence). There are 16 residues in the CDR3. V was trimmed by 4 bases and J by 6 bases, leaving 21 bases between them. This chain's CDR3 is CASSKPRGLGQAEAFF. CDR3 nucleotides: TGTGCCAGTAGTAAGCCCCGGGGGCTGGGACAAGCTGAAGCTTTCTTT.

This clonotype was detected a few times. CDR3 sequence: CSAEPSGSGYNEQFF. The CDR3 coding sequence is TGCAGTGCTGAGCCTAGCGGGAGCGGTTACAATGAGCAGTTCTTC. This sequence joins TRBV20-1 and TRBJ2-1; 10 bases are shared with TRBD2. The V and J ends lost 5 bases and 4 bases, in that order; junction bases with no gene match: 8. The germline V gene has CDR1 DFQATT and CDR2 SNEGSKA (reference sequence). The CDR3 has 15 residues.

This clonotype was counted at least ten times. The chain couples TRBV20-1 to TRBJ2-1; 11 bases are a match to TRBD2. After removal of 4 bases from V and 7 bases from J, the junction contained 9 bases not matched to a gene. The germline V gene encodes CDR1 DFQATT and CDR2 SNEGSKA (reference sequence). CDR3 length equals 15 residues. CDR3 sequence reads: CSATELAGVLNEQFF. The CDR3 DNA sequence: TGCAGTGCTACAGAACTAGCGGGAGTTCTGAATGAGCAGTTCTTC.

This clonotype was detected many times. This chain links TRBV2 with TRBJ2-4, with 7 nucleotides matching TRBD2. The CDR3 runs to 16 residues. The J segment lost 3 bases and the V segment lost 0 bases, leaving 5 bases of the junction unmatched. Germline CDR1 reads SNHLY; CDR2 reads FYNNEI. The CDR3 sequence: CASSEAPGTNKNIQYF. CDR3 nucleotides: TGTGCCAGCAGTGAAGCTCCCGGGACTAACAAAAACATTCAGTACTTC.

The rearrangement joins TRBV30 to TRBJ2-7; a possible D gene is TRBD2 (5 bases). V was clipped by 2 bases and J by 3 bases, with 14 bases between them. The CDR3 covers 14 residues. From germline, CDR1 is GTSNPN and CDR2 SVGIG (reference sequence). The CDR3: CAWSIGVDYYEQYF. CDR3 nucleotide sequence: TGTGCCTGGAGTATCGGGGTCGATTACTACGAGCAGTACTTC.

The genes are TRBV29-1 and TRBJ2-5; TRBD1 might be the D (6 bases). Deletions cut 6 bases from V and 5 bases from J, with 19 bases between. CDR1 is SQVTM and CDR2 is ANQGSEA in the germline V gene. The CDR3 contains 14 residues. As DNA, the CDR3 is TGCAGCGTGGGGGTTCTGGGGGCAGGGGAGACCCAGTACTTC. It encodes CSVGVLGAGETQYF.

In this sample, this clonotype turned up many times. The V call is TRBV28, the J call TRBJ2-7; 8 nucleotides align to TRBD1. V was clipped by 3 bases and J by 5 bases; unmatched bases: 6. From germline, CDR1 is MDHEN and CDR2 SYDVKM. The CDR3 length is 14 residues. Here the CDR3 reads CASSFQGARDEQYF. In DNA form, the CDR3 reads TGTGCCAGCAGTTTTCAGGGGGCTAGGGACGAGCAGTACTTC.

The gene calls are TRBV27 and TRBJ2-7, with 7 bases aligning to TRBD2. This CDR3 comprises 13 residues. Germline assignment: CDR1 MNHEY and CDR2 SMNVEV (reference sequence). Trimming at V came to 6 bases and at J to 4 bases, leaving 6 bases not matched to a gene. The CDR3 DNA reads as TGTGCCAGCAGGGGGAGGGAAACATACGAGCAGTACTTC. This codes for CASRGRETYEQYF.

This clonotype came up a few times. CDR3 region: CSATISSSYEQYF. The CDR3 coding sequence is TGCAGTGCTACAATCTCGAGCTCCTACGAGCAGTACTTC. The rearrangement links TRBV20-1 to TRBJ2-7; no clear D gene. This CDR3 region has 13 residues. CDR1 is DFQATT, CDR2 SNEGSKA, per germline (reference sequence). Trimming took off 4 bases at V and 0 bases at J, with 10 bases between the two ends.

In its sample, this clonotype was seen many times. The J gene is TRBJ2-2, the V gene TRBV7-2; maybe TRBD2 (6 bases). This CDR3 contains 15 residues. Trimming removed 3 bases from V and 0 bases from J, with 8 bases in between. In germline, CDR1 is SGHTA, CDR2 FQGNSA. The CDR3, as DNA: TGTGCCAGCAGCTTGGGACTCTCGAACACCGGGGAGCTGTTTTTT. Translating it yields CASSLGLSNTGELFF.

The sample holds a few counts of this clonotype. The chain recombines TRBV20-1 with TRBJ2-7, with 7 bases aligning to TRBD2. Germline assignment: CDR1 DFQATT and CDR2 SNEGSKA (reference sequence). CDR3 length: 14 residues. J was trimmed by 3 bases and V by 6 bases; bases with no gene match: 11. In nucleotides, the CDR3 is TGCAGTGCCCTCAAAGCGGGGAGCCTCTACGAGCAGTACTTC. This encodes CSALKAGSLYEQYF.

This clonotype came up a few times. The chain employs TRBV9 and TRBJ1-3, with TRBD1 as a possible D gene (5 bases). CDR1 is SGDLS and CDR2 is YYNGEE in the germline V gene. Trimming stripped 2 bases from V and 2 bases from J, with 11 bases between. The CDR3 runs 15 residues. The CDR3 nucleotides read TGTGCCAGCAGCGTTAGCCAGGGCACTGGAAACACCATATATTTT. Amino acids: CASSVSQGTGNTIYF.